Detailed here is one T cell receptor (beta chain). Its antigen is still unknown. This CDR3 contains 11 residues. Trimming took 6 bases from V and 5 from J, leaving 7 bases between them. The germline V gene has CDR1 MNHEY and CDR2 SVGEGT. This entry is derived from a study of CD4 T cells in relation to SARS-CoV-2 and coronaviruses. Assay used: immunoSEQ multiplex PCR; TCRdb lists only in-frame clones, some missing. The repertoire has about 26,000 clones, 77% of them found once; the top ten carry about 20%. CD4+ T cells from unexposed donors were obtained before the COVID-19 pandemic (2011-2018). CD4+ T cells were isolated from the cells after around eleven days of culture.

The source is a human donor in good health. Sequencing was carried out using CD4+ T cells from PBMCs, cultured in vitro. The chain recombines TRBV6-2 or TRBV6-3 with TRBJ2-5, with D uncertain. The CDR3 sequence: CASSQGETQYF. In nucleotides, the CDR3 is TGTGCCAGCAGCCAAGGGGAGACCCAGTACTTC.